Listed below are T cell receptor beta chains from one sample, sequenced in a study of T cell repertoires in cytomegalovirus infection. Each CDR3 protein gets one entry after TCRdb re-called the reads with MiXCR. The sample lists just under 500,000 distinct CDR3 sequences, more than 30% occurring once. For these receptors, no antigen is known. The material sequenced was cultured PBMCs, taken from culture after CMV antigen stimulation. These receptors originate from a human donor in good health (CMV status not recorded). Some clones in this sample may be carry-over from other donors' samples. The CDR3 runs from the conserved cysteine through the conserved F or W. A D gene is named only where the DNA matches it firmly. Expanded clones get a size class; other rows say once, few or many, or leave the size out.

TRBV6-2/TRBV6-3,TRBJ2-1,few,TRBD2,TGTGCCAGCAGTTACGCCTCCGGACTAGCGGGGGGGAATGAGCAGTTCTTC,CASSYASGLAGGNEQFF
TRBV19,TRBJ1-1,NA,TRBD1,TGTGCCACCTCTAGCTGGGACAGGAAAATCTTGAACACTGAAGCTTTCTTT,CATSSWDRKILNTEAFF
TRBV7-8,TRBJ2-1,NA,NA,TGTGCCAGCAGCTTAGAGGCTCGGGGGCACCCTTACGATGAGCAGTTCTTC,CASSLEARGHPYDEQFF
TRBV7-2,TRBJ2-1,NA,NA,TGTGCCAGCAGCGACTCGGCGCGCTCCTACAATGAGCAGTTCTTC,CASSDSARSYNEQFF
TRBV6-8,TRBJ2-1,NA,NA,TGTGCCAGCATATCACCGGGAACCATCACCTACAATGAGCAGTTCTTC,CASISPGTITYNEQFF
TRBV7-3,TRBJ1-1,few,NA,TGTGCCAGCAGCCGAGTTTTCAGTGAAGCTTTCTTT,CASSRVFSEAFF
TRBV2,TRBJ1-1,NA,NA,TGTGCCAGCAGTGAAATTGGGGGAAACACTGAAGCTTTCTTT,CASSEIGGNTEAFF
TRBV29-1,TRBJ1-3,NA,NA,TGCAGCGTTGGTCGTCGGAGCTCTGGAAACACCATATATTTT,CSVGRRSSGNTIYF
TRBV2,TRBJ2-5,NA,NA,TGTGCCAGCAGTGAAGACAGCTTGGCGTTGGAGACCCAGTACTTC,CASSEDSLALETQYF
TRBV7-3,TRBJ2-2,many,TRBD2,TGTGCCAGCAGCGCCTTTCAAGCGGGAGGGCACGGGGAGCTGTTTTTT,CASSAFQAGGHGELFF
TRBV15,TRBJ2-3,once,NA,TGTGCCACCTGTGAATACGGACGGACCACAGATACGCAGTATTTT,CATCEYGRTTDTQYF
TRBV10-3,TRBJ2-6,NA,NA,TGTGCCATCCAAGGAGACGCTGGGGCCAACGTCCTGACTTTC,CAIQGDAGANVLTF
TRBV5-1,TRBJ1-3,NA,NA,TGCGCCAGCAGGTCCGCGGCTTCAGGAAACACCATATATTTT,CASRSAASGNTIYF
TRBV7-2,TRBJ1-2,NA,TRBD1,TGTGCCAGCAGCTTCACAGGGGGCTCAAATTTGGGCTACACCTTC,CASSFTGGSNLGYTF
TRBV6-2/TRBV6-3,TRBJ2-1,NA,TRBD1,TGTGCCAGCAGTAAAGGGTTCCGGGACAGGGCTTACAATGAGCAGTTCTTC,CASSKGFRDRAYNEQFF
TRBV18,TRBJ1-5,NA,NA,TGTGCCAGCTCACGTTTAGGGGGTCTGAGCAATCAGCCCCAGCATTTT,CASSRLGGLSNQPQHF
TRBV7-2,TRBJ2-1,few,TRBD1,TGTGCCAGCAGCGAGGGGTACAGGGGCAATGAGCAGTTCTTC,CASSEGYRGNEQFF
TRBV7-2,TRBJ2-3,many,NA,TGTGCCAGCAAAAGTTCGCGCTCTAGCACAGATACGCAGTATTTT,CASKSSRSSTDTQYF
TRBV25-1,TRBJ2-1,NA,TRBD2,TGTGCCAGCAGTGAAGCTCCCCGGCGGGAGATCGATGAGCAGTTCTTC,CASSEAPRREIDEQFF
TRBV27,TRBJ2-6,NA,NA,TGTGCCAGCAGTTTACAGGGGTTCTTATCTGGGGCCAACGTCCTGACTTTC,CASSLQGFLSGANVLTF
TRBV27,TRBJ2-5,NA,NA,TGTGCCAGCAGTTATCTGGGTACCGATGGGGAGACCCAGTACTTC,CASSYLGTDGETQYF
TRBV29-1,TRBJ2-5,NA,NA,TGCAGCGTTCCTCCACGACCAGGGGAGCTGGGGCAAGAGACCCAGTACTTC,CSVPPRPGELGQETQYF
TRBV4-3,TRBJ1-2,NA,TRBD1,TGCGCCAGCAGCCCCTCCGGGGGGACAGATTATTATGGCTACACCTTC,CASSPSGGTDYYGYTF
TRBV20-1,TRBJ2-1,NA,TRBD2,TGCAGTGCGGGGACTAGCGGGAGACTTTCCTACAATGAGCAGTTCTTC,CSAGTSGRLSYNEQFF
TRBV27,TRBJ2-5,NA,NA,TGTGCCAGCAGTCGGATCGGTTTGGAGACCCAGTACTTC,CASSRIGLETQYF
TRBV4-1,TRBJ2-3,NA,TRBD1,TGCGCCAGCAGCAAAGACCGGACAGGGGGTTTCACAGATACGCAGTATTTT,CASSKDRTGGFTDTQYF
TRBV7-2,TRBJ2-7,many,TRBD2,TGTGCCAGCAGCCCACCACGGCGGGAGGGCTACGAGCAGTACTTC,CASSPPRREGYEQYF
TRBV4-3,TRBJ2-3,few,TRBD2,TGCGCCAGCAGCTCGCTAGCGGGAGCGACAGATACGCAGTATTTT,CASSSLAGATDTQYF
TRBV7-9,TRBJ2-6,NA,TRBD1,TGTGCCAGCAGCTCAGTAAGGACAGGGTCGCTCTCTGGGGCCAACGTCCTGACTTTC,CASSSVRTGSLSGANVLTF
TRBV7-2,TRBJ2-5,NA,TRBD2,TGTGCCAGCAGCTTAGAGCTAGCGGGTGAGCAAGAGACCCAGTACTTC,CASSLELAGEQETQYF
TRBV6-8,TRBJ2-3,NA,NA,TGTGCCAGCAGTTACTCGGTTAGGACAGATACGCAGTATTTT,CASSYSVRTDTQYF
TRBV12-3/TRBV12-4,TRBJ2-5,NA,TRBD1,TGTGCCAGCAGTCCCGGGACAGGGGACCCGCGAGAGACCCAGTACTTC,CASSPGTGDPRETQYF
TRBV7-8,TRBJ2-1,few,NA,TGTGCCAGCAGCTTAGAGAAGCGGTTCCTTTTTCTCCACAATGAGCAGTTCTTC,CASSLEKRFLFLHNEQFF
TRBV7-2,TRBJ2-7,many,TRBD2,TGTGCCAGCAGCTTATCGGCTAGCGGGAGGGATGAGCAGTACTTC,CASSLSASGRDEQYF
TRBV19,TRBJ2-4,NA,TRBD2,TGTGCCAGTAGTCCGGGAGGGACCAAAAACATTCAGTACTTC,CASSPGGTKNIQYF
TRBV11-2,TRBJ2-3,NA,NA,TGTGCCAGCAGCTTTCGAGGAATGGGCACAGATACGCAGTATTTT,CASSFRGMGTDTQYF
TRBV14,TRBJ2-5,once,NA,TGTGCCAGCAGCCAAGATCCGGTGGGCCAAGAGACCCAGTACTTC,CASSQDPVGQETQYF
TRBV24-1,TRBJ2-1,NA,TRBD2,TGTGCCACCAGTGATTTTAGGGCTAGCGGGAGGGGAAATGAGCAGTTCTTC,CATSDFRASGRGNEQFF
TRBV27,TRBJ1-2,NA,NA,TGTGCCAGCAGTTCACCCCTTACGGCAAACTATGGCTACACCTTC,CASSSPLTANYGYTF
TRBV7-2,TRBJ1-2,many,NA,TGTGCCAGCAGCTCCCGGGGGCAGGCGGCCTATGGCTACACCTTC,CASSSRGQAAYGYTF
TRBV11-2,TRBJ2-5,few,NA,TGTGCCAGCAGCCCTGGGTCGGAGACCCAGTACTTC,CASSPGSETQYF
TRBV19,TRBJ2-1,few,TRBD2,TGTGCCAGTAGTATCGTACTAGCGGGAGGCATCTCCTACAATGAGCAGTTCTTC,CASSIVLAGGISYNEQFF
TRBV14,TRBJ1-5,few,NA,TGTGCCAGCAGCCAAGAGACAGAGAATAGCAATCAGCCCCAGCATTTT,CASSQETENSNQPQHF
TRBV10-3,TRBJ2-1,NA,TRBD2,TGTGCCATCAGTGAGTCGCAATCGACTAGCAGTCCCGCTGAGCAGTTCTTC,CAISESQSTSSPAEQFF
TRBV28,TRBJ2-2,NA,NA,TGTGCCAGCTTCTCGAGTGGGGGGACCGGGGAGCTGTTTTTT,CASFSSGGTGELFF
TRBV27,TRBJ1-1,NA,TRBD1,TGTGCCAGCAGGTACGGACAGGGGGCGGCTGAAGCTTTCTTT,CASRYGQGAAEAFF
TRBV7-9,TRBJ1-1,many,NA,TGTGCCAGCAGCTTGGGAGAACGTGAAGCTTTCTTT,CASSLGEREAFF
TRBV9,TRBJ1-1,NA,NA,TGTGCCAGCAGCACTTCCTTAGCCACTGAAGCTTTCTTT,CASSTSLATEAFF
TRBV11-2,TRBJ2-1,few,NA,TGTGCCAGCAGCTTAGGACAGGACAATGAGCAGTTCTTC,CASSLGQDNEQFF
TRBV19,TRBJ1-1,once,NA,TGTGCCAGTAGATCAGGGCTGAACACTGAAGCTTTCTTT,CASRSGLNTEAFF
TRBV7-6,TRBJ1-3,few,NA,TGTGCCAGCAGCAACCGCGTAAGGACCATATATTTT,CASSNRVRTIYF
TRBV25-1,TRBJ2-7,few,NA,TGTGCCAGCAGTAAACTGTCCGGGGTAAGCTACGAGCAGTACTTC,CASSKLSGVSYEQYF
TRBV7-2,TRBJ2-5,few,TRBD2,TGTGCCAGCAGCCTGGGACTATGGGGGACCCAGTACTTC,CASSLGLWGTQYF
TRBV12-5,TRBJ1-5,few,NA,TGTGCTAGTGGCCATTCTTCCCCATATAGCAATCAGCCCCAGCATTTT,CASGHSSPYSNQPQHF
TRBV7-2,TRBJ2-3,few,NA,TGTGCCAGCAGCCTCACGCAGGGTCGGGTATATAAGAGCACAGATACGCAGTATTTT,CASSLTQGRVYKSTDTQYF
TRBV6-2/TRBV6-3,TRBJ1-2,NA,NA,TGTGCCAGCAGTTCCTTCGCGGGGTCGGGCTATGGCTACACCTTC,CASSSFAGSGYGYTF
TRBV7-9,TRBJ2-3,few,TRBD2,TGTGCCAGCAGTATCCCGGGACTAGCGGGAGGGAGGGATACGCAGTATTTT,CASSIPGLAGGRDTQYF
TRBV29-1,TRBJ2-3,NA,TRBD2,TGCAGCGTTGTGCGGGAGGGGAGCACAGATACGCAGTATTTT,CSVVREGSTDTQYF
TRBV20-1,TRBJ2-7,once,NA,TGCAGTGCCATACCGGCCAGGAGTCTCGGCGAGCAGTACTTC,CSAIPARSLGEQYF
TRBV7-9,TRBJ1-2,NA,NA,TGTGCCAGCAGCTTAGATCGCAGGGCACCCTATGGCTACACCTTC,CASSLDRRAPYGYTF